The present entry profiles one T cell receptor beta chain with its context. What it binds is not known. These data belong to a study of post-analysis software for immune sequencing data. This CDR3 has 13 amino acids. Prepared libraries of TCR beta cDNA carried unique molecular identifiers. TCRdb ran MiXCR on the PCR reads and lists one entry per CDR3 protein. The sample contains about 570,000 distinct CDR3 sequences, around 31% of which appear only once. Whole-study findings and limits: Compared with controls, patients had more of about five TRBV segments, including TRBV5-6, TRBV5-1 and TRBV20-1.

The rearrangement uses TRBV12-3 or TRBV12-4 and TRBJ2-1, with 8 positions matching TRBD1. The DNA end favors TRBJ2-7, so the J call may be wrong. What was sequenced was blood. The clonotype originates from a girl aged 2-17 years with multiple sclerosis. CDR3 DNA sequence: TGTGCCAGCAGTCGGACAGGGTACAATGAGCAGTACTTC. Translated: CASSRTGYNEQYF.